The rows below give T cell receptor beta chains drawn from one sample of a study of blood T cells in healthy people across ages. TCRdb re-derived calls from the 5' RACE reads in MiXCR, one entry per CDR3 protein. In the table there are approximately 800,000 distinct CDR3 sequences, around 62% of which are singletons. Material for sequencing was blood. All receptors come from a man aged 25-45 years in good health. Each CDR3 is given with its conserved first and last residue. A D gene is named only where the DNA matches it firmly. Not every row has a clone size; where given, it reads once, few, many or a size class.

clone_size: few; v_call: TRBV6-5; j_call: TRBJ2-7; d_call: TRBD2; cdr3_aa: CASSYSSGPSYEQYF; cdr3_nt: TGTGCCAGCAGTTACTCTAGCGGGCCTTCCTACGAGCAGTACTTC
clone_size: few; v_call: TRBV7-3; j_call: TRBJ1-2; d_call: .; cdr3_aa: CASSSGTGNRFDGYTF; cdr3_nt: TGTGCCAGCAGCTCTGGGACCGGCAATCGGTTTGATGGCTACACCTTC
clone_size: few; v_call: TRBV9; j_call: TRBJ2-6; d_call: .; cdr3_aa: CASNRGHSGANVLTF; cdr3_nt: TGTGCCAGCAACCGGGGACACTCTGGGGCCAACGTCCTGACTTTC
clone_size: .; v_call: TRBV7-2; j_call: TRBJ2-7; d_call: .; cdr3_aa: CASSLIGLNPSYEQYF; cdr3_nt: TGTGCCAGCAGCTTAATCGGGTTAAACCCTTCCTACGAGCAGTACTTC
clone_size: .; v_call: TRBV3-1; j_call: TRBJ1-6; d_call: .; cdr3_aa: CASSQGHPSPLHF; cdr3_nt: TGTGCCAGCAGCCAAGGACATCCTTCACCCCTCCACTTT
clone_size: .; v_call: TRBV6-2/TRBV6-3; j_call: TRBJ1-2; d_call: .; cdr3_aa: CATRPTTGYGYTF; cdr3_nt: TGTGCCACCAGACCTACGACGGGGTATGGCTACACCTTC
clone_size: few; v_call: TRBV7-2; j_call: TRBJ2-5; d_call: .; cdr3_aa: CASSLALLAGRETQYF; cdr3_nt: TGTGCCAGCAGCTTAGCGCTCCTAGCTGGGCGCGAGACCCAGTACTTC
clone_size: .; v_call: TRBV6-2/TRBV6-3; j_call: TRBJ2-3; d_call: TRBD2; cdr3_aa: CASSHPGLAGLGTQYF; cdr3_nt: TGTGCCAGCAGTCATCCGGGACTAGCGGGGTTAGGTACGCAGTATTTT
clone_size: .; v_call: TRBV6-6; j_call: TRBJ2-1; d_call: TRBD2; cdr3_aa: CVSSPEVAGGYNEQFF; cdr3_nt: TGTGTCAGCAGCCCAGAAGTAGCGGGGGGGTACAATGAGCAGTTCTTC
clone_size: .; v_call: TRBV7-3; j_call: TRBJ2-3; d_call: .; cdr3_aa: CASSSGRLGGATDTQYF; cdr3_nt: TGTGCCAGCAGCTCGGGCCGTTTGGGGGGGGCGACAGATACGCAGTATTTT
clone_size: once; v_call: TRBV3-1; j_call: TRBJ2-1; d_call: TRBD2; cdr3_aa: CASSHTRTSSAYNEQFF; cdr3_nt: TGTGCCAGCAGCCATACCAGGACTAGCAGTGCCTACAATGAGCAGTTCTTC
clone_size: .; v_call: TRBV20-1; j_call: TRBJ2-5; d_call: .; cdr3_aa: CSARHSPAYVQETQYF; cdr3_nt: TGCAGTGCTAGACATAGCCCGGCTTACGTCCAAGAGACCCAGTACTTC
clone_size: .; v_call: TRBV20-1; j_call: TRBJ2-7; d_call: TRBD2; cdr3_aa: CSARRLAGRRSYEQYF; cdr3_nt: TGCAGTGCTAGGCGGCTAGCGGGGCGCCGATCCTACGAGCAGTACTTC
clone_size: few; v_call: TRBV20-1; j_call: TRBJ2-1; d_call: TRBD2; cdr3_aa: CSATPTSGWSYNEQFF; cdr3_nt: TGCAGTGCTACCCCTACTAGCGGGTGGTCCTACAATGAGCAGTTCTTC
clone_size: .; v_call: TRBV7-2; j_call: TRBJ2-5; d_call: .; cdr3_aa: CASSLQGKVLLNEQYF; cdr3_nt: TGTGCCAGCAGCTTGCAGGGTAAGGTATTACTCAATGAGCAGTACTTC
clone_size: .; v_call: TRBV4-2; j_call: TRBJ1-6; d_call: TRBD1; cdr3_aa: CASSQELGQGSNSPLHF; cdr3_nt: TGTGCCAGCAGCCAAGAACTGGGACAGGGATCAAATTCACCCCTCCACTTT
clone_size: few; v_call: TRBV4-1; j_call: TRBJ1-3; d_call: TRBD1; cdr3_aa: CASSQVGQATSGNTIYF; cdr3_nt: TGCGCCAGCAGCCAAGTGGGACAGGCGACCTCTGGAAACACCATATATTTT
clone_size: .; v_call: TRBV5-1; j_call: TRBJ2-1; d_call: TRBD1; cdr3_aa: CASSLVPGTGGFNEQFF; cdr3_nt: TGCGCCAGCAGCTTGGTTCCCGGGACAGGGGGCTTCAATGAGCAGTTCTTC
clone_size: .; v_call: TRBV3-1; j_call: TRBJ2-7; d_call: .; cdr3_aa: CASSQPDSSHEQYF; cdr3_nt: TGTGCCAGCAGCCAACCGGACAGTTCCCACGAGCAGTACTTC
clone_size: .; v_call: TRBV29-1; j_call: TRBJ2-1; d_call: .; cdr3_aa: CSVEWGLLGNEQFF; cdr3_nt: TGCAGCGTTGAGTGGGGACTCCTGGGTAACGAGCAGTTCTTC
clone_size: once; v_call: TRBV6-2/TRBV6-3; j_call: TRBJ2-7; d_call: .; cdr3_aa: CASSSPRQPLSYEQYF; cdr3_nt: TGTGCCAGCAGTTCTCCTCGACAGCCTCTTTCCTACGAGCAGTACTTC
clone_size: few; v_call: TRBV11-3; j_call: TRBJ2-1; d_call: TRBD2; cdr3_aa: CASSLALAGGQGEQFF; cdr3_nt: TGTGCCAGCAGCTTAGCACTAGCGGGGGGCCAGGGTGAGCAGTTCTTC
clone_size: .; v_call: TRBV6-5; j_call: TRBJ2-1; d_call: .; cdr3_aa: CASSNVIGDNEQFF; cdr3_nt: TGTGCCAGCAGTAATGTCATAGGGGACAATGAGCAGTTCTTC
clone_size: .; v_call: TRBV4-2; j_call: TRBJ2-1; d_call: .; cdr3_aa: CASSQGFVGVREQFF; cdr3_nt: TGTGCCAGCAGCCAAGGGTTTGTGGGGGTTCGGGAGCAGTTCTTC
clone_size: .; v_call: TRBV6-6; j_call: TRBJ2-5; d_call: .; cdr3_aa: CASSYIGVGETQYF; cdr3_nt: TGTGCCAGCAGTTATATCGGGGTGGGGGAGACCCAGTACTTC
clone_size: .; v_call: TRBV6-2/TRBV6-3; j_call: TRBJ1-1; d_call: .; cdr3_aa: CASSYPGIGNTEAFF; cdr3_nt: TGTGCCAGCAGTTACCCGGGGATAGGGAACACTGAAGCTTTCTTT
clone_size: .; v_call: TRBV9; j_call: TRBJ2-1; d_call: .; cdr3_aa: CASSAKTSAGAEQFF; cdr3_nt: TGTGCCAGCAGCGCCAAGACGAGCGCGGGCGCTGAGCAGTTCTTC
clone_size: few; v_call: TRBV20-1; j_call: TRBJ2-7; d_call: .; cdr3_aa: CSARPHYEQYF; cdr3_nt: TGCAGTGCTAGACCCCACTACGAGCAGTACTTC
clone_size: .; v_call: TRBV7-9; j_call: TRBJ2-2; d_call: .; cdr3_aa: CASNFGGTGELFF; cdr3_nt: TGTGCCAGCAACTTCGGGGGTACCGGGGAGCTGTTTTTT
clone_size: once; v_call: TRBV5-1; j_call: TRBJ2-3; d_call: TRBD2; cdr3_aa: CASSLMAGGITDTQYF; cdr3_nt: TGCGCCAGCAGCTTGATGGCGGGGGGAATCACAGATACGCAGTATTTT
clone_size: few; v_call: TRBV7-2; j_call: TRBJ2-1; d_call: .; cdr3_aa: CASSLDNSWNNEQFF; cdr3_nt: TGTGCCAGCAGCTTAGATAACAGCTGGAACAATGAGCAGTTCTTC
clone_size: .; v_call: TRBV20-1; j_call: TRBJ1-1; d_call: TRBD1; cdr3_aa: CSAPRGTGFTEAFF; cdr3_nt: TGCAGTGCACCAAGAGGGACAGGCTTCACTGAAGCTTTCTTT
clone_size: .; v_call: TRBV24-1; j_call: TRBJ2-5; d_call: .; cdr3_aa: CATSDPNHQETQYF; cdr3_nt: TGTGCCACCAGTGACCCCAACCACCAAGAGACCCAGTACTTC
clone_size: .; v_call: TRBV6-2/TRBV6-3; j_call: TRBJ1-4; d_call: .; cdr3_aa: CASSYLDREEKLFF; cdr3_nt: TGTGCCAGCAGTTACCTGGATCGGGAGGAAAAACTGTTTTTT
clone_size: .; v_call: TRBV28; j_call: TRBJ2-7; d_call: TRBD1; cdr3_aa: CASTAPGTGSREQYF; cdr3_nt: TGTGCCAGCACCGCTCCAGGGACAGGGTCCCGGGAGCAGTACTTC
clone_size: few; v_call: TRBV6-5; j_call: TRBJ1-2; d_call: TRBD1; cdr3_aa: CASTPGQGHGYTF; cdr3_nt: TGTGCCAGCACGCCGGGACAGGGCCATGGCTACACCTTC
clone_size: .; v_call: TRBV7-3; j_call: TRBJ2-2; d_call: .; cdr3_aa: CASSLTKGPGTGELFF; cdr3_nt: TGTGCCAGCAGCTTAACGAAGGGGCCTGGCACCGGGGAGCTGTTTTTT
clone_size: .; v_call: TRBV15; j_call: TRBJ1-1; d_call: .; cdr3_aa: CATKGGGMPEAFF; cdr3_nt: TGTGCCACCAAAGGGGGGGGTATGCCTGAAGCTTTCTTT
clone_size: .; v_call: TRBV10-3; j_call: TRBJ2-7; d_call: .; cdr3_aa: CAISEREYEQYF; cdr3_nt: TGTGCCATCAGTGAGCGGGAATACGAGCAGTACTTC
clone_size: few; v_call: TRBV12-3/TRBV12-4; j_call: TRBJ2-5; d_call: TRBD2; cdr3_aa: CASSKGPSGGQETQYF; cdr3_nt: TGTGCCAGCAGTAAGGGACCGTCGGGGGGACAAGAGACCCAGTACTTC
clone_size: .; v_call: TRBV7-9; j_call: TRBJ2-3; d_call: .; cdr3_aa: CASGPMDLYTQYF; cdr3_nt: TGTGCCAGCGGCCCGATGGACTTGTATACGCAGTATTTT
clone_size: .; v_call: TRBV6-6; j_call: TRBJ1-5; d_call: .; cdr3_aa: CASSYFGGDQPQHF; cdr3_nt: TGTGCCAGCAGTTACTTCGGAGGCGATCAGCCCCAGCATTTT
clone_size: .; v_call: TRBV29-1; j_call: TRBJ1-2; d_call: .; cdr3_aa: CSLRTVKGYTF; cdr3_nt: TGCAGCTTAAGGACAGTCAAGGGCTACACCTTC
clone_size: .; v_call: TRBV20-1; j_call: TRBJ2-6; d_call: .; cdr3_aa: CSAPGSGETGANVLTF; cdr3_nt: TGCAGTGCTCCAGGTTCGGGGGAGACCGGGGCCAACGTCCTGACTTTC
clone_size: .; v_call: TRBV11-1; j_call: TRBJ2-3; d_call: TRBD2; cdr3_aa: CASSPIAGGGADTQYF; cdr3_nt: TGTGCCAGCAGCCCTATAGCGGGAGGAGGTGCAGATACGCAGTATTTT
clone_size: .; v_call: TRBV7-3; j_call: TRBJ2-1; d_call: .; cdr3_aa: CASSLMGGVSSYNEQFF; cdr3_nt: TGTGCCAGCAGCTTAATGGGTGGGGTTAGCTCCTACAATGAGCAGTTCTTC
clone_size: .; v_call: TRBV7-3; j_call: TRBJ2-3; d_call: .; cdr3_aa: CASSLNAAQDTQYF; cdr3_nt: TGTGCCAGCAGCTTAAACGCAGCTCAAGATACGCAGTATTTT
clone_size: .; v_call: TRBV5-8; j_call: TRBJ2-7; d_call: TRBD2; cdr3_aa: CASSLGGGVFEQYF; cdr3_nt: TGTGCCAGCAGCTTGGGGGGGGGTGTCTTCGAGCAGTACTTC
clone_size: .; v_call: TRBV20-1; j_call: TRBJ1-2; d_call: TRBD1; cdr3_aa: CSASQGVTNYGYTF; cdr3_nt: TGCAGTGCTTCACAGGGGGTGACTAACTATGGCTACACCTTC
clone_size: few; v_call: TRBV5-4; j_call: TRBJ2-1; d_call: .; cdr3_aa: CASSPENTNEQFF; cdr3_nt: TGTGCCAGCAGCCCGGAAAACACAAATGAGCAGTTCTTC
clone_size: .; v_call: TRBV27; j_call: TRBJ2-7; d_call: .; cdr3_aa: CASSLGRFSYEQYF; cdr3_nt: TGTGCCAGCAGTCTCGGCAGATTCTCCTACGAGCAGTACTTC
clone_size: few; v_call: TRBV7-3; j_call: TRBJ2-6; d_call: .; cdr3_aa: CASSPGTSPSGANVLTF; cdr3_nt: TGTGCCAGCAGCCCAGGGACGTCACCCTCTGGGGCCAACGTCCTGACTTTC
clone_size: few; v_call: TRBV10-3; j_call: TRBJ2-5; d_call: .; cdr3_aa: CAISGGAGETQYF; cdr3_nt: TGTGCCATCAGCGGGGGCGCGGGAGAGACCCAGTACTTC
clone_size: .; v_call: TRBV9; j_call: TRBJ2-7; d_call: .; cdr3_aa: CASSVSYGAQYEQYF; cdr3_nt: TGTGCCAGCAGCGTAAGTTATGGGGCCCAATACGAGCAGTACTTC
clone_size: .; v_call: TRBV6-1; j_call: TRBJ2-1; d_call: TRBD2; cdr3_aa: CASSEARTSGSREQFF; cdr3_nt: TGTGCCAGCAGTGAAGCAAGGACTAGCGGGTCACGGGAGCAGTTCTTC
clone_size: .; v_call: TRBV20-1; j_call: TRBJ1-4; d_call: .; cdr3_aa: CSNSREPGEKLFF; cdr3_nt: TGCAGCAATTCAAGGGAGCCTGGGGAAAAACTGTTTTTT